This TCR beta chain was documented in a study of blood T cell repertoires in COVID-19. Overall study: The analysed material was cDNA or gDNA that came from T cells, B-cell-depleted T cells, or PBMCs.

CDR1 is WNHNN, CDR2 SYGVQD, per germline (reference sequence). The CDR3 is 15 amino acids. The ends were cut back, 0 bases at V and 2 bases at J, with 9 bases in the middle. Original analysis: Amplification with reference gene primers provided the estimates of nucleated cell counts. Profiling relied on immunoSEQ multiplex PCR, and the TCRdb table lists in-frame clones only, not all of them. The V and J calls and clone size were taken over from that table, and D and trimming were inferred from the DNA. The table has approximately 70,000 clones, approximately 90% seen once. The sample consisted of peripheral blood. The source of this sequence is a woman between 18 and 29 years old with acute or convalescent COVID-19. This chain links TRBV10-1 with TRBJ2-3; D may be TRBD2 (6 bases). The CDR3 reads CASSESPGATDTQYF. For the CDR3, the DNA is TGCGCCAGCAGTGAGTCTCCGGGAGCCACAGATACGCAGTATTTT.